This is a list of T cell receptor beta chains from one sample in a study of blood T cells in healthy people across ages. TCRdb ran MiXCR on the 5' RACE reads and lists one entry per CDR3 protein. In the table there are some 320,000 distinct CDR3 sequences, about 25% of which are singletons. The sequenced sample consisted of blood. Source of these receptors: a woman in her 70s in good health. Both conserved end residues are part of each CDR3.

cdr3_length,j_call,v_call,cdr3_aa
12,.,TRBV7-2,CASSFVHNEQFF
12,TRBJ2-7,TRBV7-8,CASSQGRNEQYF
12,TRBJ1-5,TRBV7-9,CASSLDHQPQHF
15,TRBJ2-3,TRBV6-5,CASSHPGLATDTQYF
14,TRBJ1-2,TRBV28,CASSLQGRDYGYTF
16,TRBJ2-7,TRBV14,CASSQAPRPRGYEQYF
14,TRBJ2-7,TRBV12-3/TRBV12-4,CASTRQGLPGEQYF
14,TRBJ2-2,TRBV7-9,CASSFTGIPGELFF
15,.,TRBV5-1,CASSLMTSGPNEQFF
13,TRBJ2-4,TRBV4-2,CASSPGTLTIQYF
12,TRBJ2-4,TRBV20-1,CSATEAGNIQYF
17,TRBJ2-5,TRBV7-2,CASSLLPRDRYQETQYF
13,TRBJ2-5,TRBV10-2,CASSDRFQETQYF
14,TRBJ1-4,TRBV10-3,CAISEGTRGEKLFF
20,TRBJ1-4,TRBV5-1,CASSPRGRQDLIATNEKLFF
16,TRBJ2-3,TRBV24-1,CATSDPLAGGTDTQYF
13,TRBJ2-2,TRBV12-3/TRBV12-4,CASSWTGTGELFF
15,TRBJ1-1,TRBV6-5,CASSYDREADTEAFF
16,TRBJ2-5,TRBV20-1,CSARDPRTSGEETQYF
10,TRBJ1-2,TRBV6-1,CASGDYGYTF
15,TRBJ2-3,TRBV11-3,CASSRLGASTDTQYF
10,.,TRBV6-1,CASWPYEQYF
15,TRBJ2-2,TRBV7-8,CASSLPPGQGGELFF
14,TRBJ2-3,TRBV5-1,CASSPLLGADTQYF
16,TRBJ2-5,TRBV10-3,CAIRETSGGNQETQYF
17,TRBJ2-1,TRBV20-1,CSARGSRGGGPSNEQFF
14,TRBJ2-1,TRBV20-1,CSATGLAFDNEQFF
15,TRBJ2-7,TRBV12-3/TRBV12-4,CASSVQGVIFGEQYF
15,TRBJ2-7,TRBV20-1,CGAISPGQMSYEQYF
15,TRBJ1-2,TRBV3-1,CASSPPGGGSYGYTF